A single sample is the source of the 5 T cell receptor beta chains below, sequenced in a study of cytomegalovirus exposure and HLA in healthy donors. This PCR relied on a set of 60 Vbeta primers and 13 Jbeta primers. Repertoires were generated with immunoSEQ multiplex PCR, while TCRdb's copy carries only in-frame clones and drops some. The sample yields some 150,000 clones, roughly 89% seen once. The specimen sequenced was PBMCs. The origin of the receptors is a woman aged 25 to 45 in good health and CMV-seronegative.

This chain connects TRBV28 to TRBJ2-5, with 7 bases matching TRBD1. The junction had 7 bases not matched to a gene; V was cut back by 4 bases and J by 5 bases. CDR1 and CDR2 (germline): MDHEN, SYDVKM. CDR3 length equals 14 residues. CDR3 loop: CASSSHRGPETQYF. Written as DNA, the CDR3 is TGTGCCAGCAGTTCCCACAGGGGCCCGGAGACCCAGTACTTC.

V gene TRBV2 combines with J gene TRBJ2-4, with D maybe TRBD2 (5 bases). The germline CDR1 and CDR2 sequences are SNHLY and FYNNEI. The V and J ends lost 2 bases and 6 bases respectively, with 17 bases between them. The CDR3 length is 16 residues. The CDR3: CASSENKRRWGNIQYF. The CDR3 nucleotides read TGTGCCAGCAGTGAAAATAAGCGGCGTTGGGGAAACATTCAGTACTTC.

V is TRBV4-2 and J is TRBJ1-1, with D possibly matching TRBD1 (6 bases). Germline lookup yields CDR1 LGHNA and CDR2 YNFKEQ. Deletions cut 4 bases from V and 4 bases from J, with 19 bases between. The CDR3 covers 16 residues. The chain's CDR3 is CASSRPWGQGGTEAFF. The CDR3 DNA sequence: TGTGCCAGCAGCCGTCCTTGGGGGCAAGGGGGCACTGAAGCTTTCTTT.

The chain has TRBV29-1 and TRBJ2-2; 9 bases are a match to TRBD1. This CDR3 region has 15 residues. Germline V gives CDR1 SQVTM, CDR2 ANQGSEA. V trimming: 5 bases; J trimming: 0 bases; junction bases outside the gene matches: 4. CDR3 bases: TGCAGCGTTTCCGGGACAGGGACGAACACCGGGGAGCTGTTTTTT. Translation: CSVSGTGTNTGELFF.

This clone was observed a single time. The chain uses TRBV7-3 and TRBJ2-2; TRBD2 might be the D (6 bases). Between the trimmed V and J ends, which lost 0 bases and 6 bases, there was a span of 11 bases. CDR1 and CDR2 from the germline V gene are SGHTA and FQGTGA. CDR3 length: 15 amino acids. The CDR3 is CASSLTPTGAGELFF. The CDR3 nucleotides read TGTGCCAGCAGCTTAACTCCAACGGGGGCCGGGGAGCTGTTTTTT.